These T cell receptor beta chains were read from a single sample in a study of T-cell reconstitution after alpha-beta-depleted transplantation in children. TCRdb fed the PCR reads into MiXCR, producing one record per CDR3 protein. The data contain a few hundred thousand distinct CDR3 sequences, about 40% of them singletons. This sample comprised PBMCs, obtained before TCRalphabeta/CD19-depleted stem cell transplant. The receptors here all came from a girl aged 2-9 years with aplastic anemia, due to receive a stem cell transplant. Each CDR3 is given with its conserved first and last residue. D genes are given only for firm matches. The size entry is marked missing in some rows and otherwise reads once, few, many or a size class.

V: TRBV7-2; D: .; size: .; J: TRBJ1-3; DNA: TGTGCCAGCAGCTGGGGAGGGAGGAACACCATATATTTT; CDR3: CASSWGGRNTIYF
V: TRBV10-1; D: TRBD1; size: many; J: TRBJ1-1; DNA: TGCGCCAGCAGTGAGAGGACAGGTCTCGAAGCTTTCTTT; CDR3: CASSERTGLEAFF
V: TRBV10-3; D: .; size: .; J: TRBJ2-1; DNA: TGTGCCATCAGTGAGGACTACGGCAATGAGCAGTTCTTC; CDR3: CAISEDYGNEQFF
V: TRBV7-2; D: .; size: many; J: TRBJ1-1; DNA: TGTGCCAGCAGCTTAGCAATAATGAACACTGAAGCTTTCTTT; CDR3: CASSLAIMNTEAFF
V: TRBV3-1; D: .; size: .; J: TRBJ2-3; DNA: .; CDR3: CANSQGWGQGNTDTLYF
V: TRBV20-1; D: .; size: once; J: TRBJ2-7; DNA: TGCAGTGCTAGAGAATCAAGGGCCTCCTCCTACGAGCAGTACTTC; CDR3: CSARESRASSYEQYF
V: TRBV5-5; D: .; size: .; J: TRBJ1-1; DNA: TGTGCCAGCAGCTTGGATCGGGCCCTGAACACTGAAGCTTTCTTT; CDR3: CASSLDRALNTEAFF
V: TRBV29-1; D: TRBD2; size: many; J: TRBJ2-5; DNA: TGCAGCGTTGCTAGCGGGAGAGAGACCCAGTACTTC; CDR3: CSVASGRETQYF
V: TRBV27; D: .; size: .; J: TRBJ2-7; DNA: TGTGCCAGTAGTATTAGCAGCGGTGGATACGAGCAGTACTTC; CDR3: CASSISSGGYEQYF
V: TRBV6-1; D: TRBD2; size: once; J: TRBJ2-1; DNA: TGTGCCACTGGGACTAGCGGGAGGGAAAACAATGAGCAGTTCTTC; CDR3: CATGTSGRENNEQFF
V: TRBV9; D: .; size: .; J: TRBJ2-3; DNA: TGTGCCAGCAGTGGGTGGCACCCCACAGATACGCAGTATTTT; CDR3: CASSGWHPTDTQYF
V: TRBV20-1; D: TRBD1; size: .; J: TRBJ2-7; DNA: TGCAGTGCTAGGCTTCCCAGGGGGCAGTCGAAGGACGAGCAGTACTTC; CDR3: CSARLPRGQSKDEQYF
V: TRBV7-6; D: TRBD2; size: .; J: TRBJ2-1; DNA: TGTGCCAGCAGCCGGACTAGCGGGAGGATAGAGGATGAGCAGTTCTTC; CDR3: CASSRTSGRIEDEQFF
V: TRBV27; D: TRBD1; size: .; J: TRBJ2-7; DNA: TGTGCCAGCAGCCCGGCAGGGGGAACCTACGAGCAGTACTTC; CDR3: CASSPAGGTYEQYF
V: TRBV5-1; D: .; size: .; J: TRBJ1-1; DNA: TGCGCCAGCAGCTTGGAGGGGGGCCCCCTTAGAACTGAAGCTTTCTTT; CDR3: CASSLEGGPLRTEAFF
V: TRBV5-6; D: .; size: .; J: TRBJ2-1; DNA: TGTGCCAGCAGCCCCTTCCGCTCTAGCTCCTACAATGAGCAGTTCTTC; CDR3: CASSPFRSSSYNEQFF
V: TRBV7-2; D: .; size: few; J: TRBJ1-4; DNA: TGTGCCAGCAGCTTGGGGGGAGGCATGGAAAAACTGTTTTTT; CDR3: CASSLGGGMEKLFF
V: TRBV4-2; D: .; size: .; J: TRBJ2-1; DNA: TGTGCCAGCAGCCAACGCCTCCCTGGCTACAATGAGCAGTTCTTC; CDR3: CASSQRLPGYNEQFF
V: TRBV28; D: .; size: .; J: TRBJ2-1; DNA: TGTGCCAGCAGTCGAGGCCGGAGCGATGAGCAGTTCTTC; CDR3: CASSRGRSDEQFF
V: TRBV12-3/TRBV12-4; D: TRBD1; size: many; J: TRBJ1-4; DNA: TGTGCCAGCAGTTTGTCCGGGACAGGGAATGAAAAACTGTTTTTT; CDR3: CASSLSGTGNEKLFF
V: TRBV5-1; D: .; size: many; J: TRBJ2-7; DNA: TGCGCCAGCAGCTTTGATAGCTCCTACGAGCAGTACTTC; CDR3: CASSFDSSYEQYF
V: TRBV5-1; D: TRBD2; size: .; J: TRBJ2-7; DNA: TGCGCCAGCAGCTTGGACACTAGCGGGACCTACGAGCAGTACTTC; CDR3: CASSLDTSGTYEQYF
V: TRBV30; D: .; size: .; J: TRBJ1-5; DNA: TGTGCCTGGAGTGTAAAAAGCAATCAGCCCCAGCATTTT; CDR3: CAWSVKSNQPQHF
V: TRBV10-3; D: .; size: .; J: TRBJ2-5; DNA: TGTGCCATCAGTGCAGGGACCGCTCAAGAGACCCAGTACTTC; CDR3: CAISAGTAQETQYF
V: TRBV4-1; D: TRBD2; size: .; J: TRBJ2-7; DNA: TGCGCCAGCAGCCAGAAACTAGCGGGAAGGGGGTACGAGCAGTACTTC; CDR3: CASSQKLAGRGYEQYF
V: TRBV28; D: TRBD1; size: many; J: TRBJ1-1; DNA: TGTGCCAGCAGTTTACGGACAGGGGGCTTGGGTGAAGCTTTCTTT; CDR3: CASSLRTGGLGEAFF
V: TRBV28; D: TRBD1; size: few; J: TRBJ1-5; DNA: TGTGCCAGCAGCGTCCCCCAACAGGGGAATCAGCCCCAGCATTTT; CDR3: CASSVPQQGNQPQHF
V: TRBV6-1; D: TRBD1; size: .; J: TRBJ2-3; DNA: TGTGCCAGCAGTGAAGACGGCAGGGGGGATACGCAGTATTTT; CDR3: CASSEDGRGDTQYF
V: TRBV20-1; D: TRBD1; size: many; J: TRBJ2-1; DNA: TGCAGTGCTATCGAAGGGACAGGGGTCAATGAGCAGTTCTTC; CDR3: CSAIEGTGVNEQFF
V: TRBV20-1; D: .; size: .; J: TRBJ2-7; DNA: TGCAGTGCTAGAGATGGCGGCGCCGTATCCTACGAGCAGTACTTC; CDR3: CSARDGGAVSYEQYF
V: TRBV10-2; D: .; size: few; J: TRBJ2-3; DNA: TGCGCCAGCAGTGAGGGGGGGTACACAGATACGCAGTATTTT; CDR3: CASSEGGYTDTQYF
V: TRBV6-5; D: .; size: few; J: TRBJ2-1; DNA: TGTGCCAGCAGTTACTCCGACAATGAGCAGTTCTTC; CDR3: CASSYSDNEQFF
V: TRBV6-1; D: .; size: .; J: TRBJ1-1; DNA: TGTGCCAGCAGTCCCTGGGCGCTGAACACTGAAGCTTTCTTT; CDR3: CASSPWALNTEAFF